The 14 T cell receptor beta chains below were found in one sample sequenced in a study of Ad26.COV2.S vaccination and SARS-CoV-2 variants. Specified treatment: about 20 received Ad26.COV2.S at low or high dose, single or two shots; about 5 received placebo; per-sample allocation not given. Sample collection was performed on day 63 after the first vaccine or placebo injection. Here immunoSEQ multiplex PCR was the method, and the copy in TCRdb shows in-frame clones only, minus some. The table includes roughly 410,000 clones, roughly 80% detected once. Here the sequenced sample was peripheral blood, taken in a trial of Ad26.COV2.S vaccine versus placebo. The origin of the receptors is a person between 18 and 59 years old who received the Ad26.COV2.S COVID-19 vaccine or a placebo.

The V gene is TRBV6-5, the J gene TRBJ1-1; the D is unclear. The CDR3 runs 15 residues. Trimming stripped 4 bases from V and 3 bases from J, with 15 bases between. Germline CDR1 and CDR2: MNHEY and SVGAGI. CDR3 in amino acids: CASSFGRRIDTEAFF. As DNA, the CDR3 is TGTGCCAGCAGTTTTGGTAGACGTATCGACACTGAAGCTTTCTTT.

The gene calls are TRBV18 and TRBJ1-1, with 7 positions matching TRBD1. This CDR3 spans 14 amino acids. Germline values: CDR1 KGHSH, CDR2 LQKENI. The V and J ends lost 3 bases and 6 bases, in that order; junction bases with no gene match: 7. CDR3 amino acids: CASSPLRGGSEAFF. The CDR3 DNA follows: TGTGCCAGCTCACCCCTCAGGGGGGGGTCTGAAGCTTTCTTT.

The CDR3 region is CASSRGIGRRAPTDTQYF. CDR3 DNA sequence: TGTGCCAGCAGCCGGGGGATCGGGCGAAGGGCCCCCACAGATACGCAGTATTTT. J is TRBJ2-3 and V is TRBV14; either TRBD1 or TRBD2 may fit D (5 bases each). V was clipped by 4 bases and J by 2 bases, with 22 bases between them. Germline V gives CDR1 SGHDN, CDR2 FVKESK. The CDR3 has 18 residues.

The V gene is TRBV7-9, the J gene TRBJ2-7; D unresolved. Germline-derived CDR1 and CDR2 are SEHNR and FQNEAQ (reference sequence). The CDR3 is 13 amino acids. V lost 4 bases to trimming and J lost 1 base, with 8 bases between them. The CDR3 nucleotides are TGTGCCAGCAGCTATGACCGTTCCTACGAGCAGTACTTC. This gives the protein CASSYDRSYEQYF.

This clone came up once. The J gene is TRBJ1-4, the V gene TRBV30; perhaps TRBD1 as D (5 bases). V was shortened by 5 bases and J by 3 bases, with 10 bases between the two germline ends. This CDR3 contains 13 residues. CDR1 is GTSNPN, CDR2 SVGIG, per germline (reference sequence). This CDR3 is CAWGGVANEKLFF. The CDR3 DNA follows: TGTGCCTGGGGAGGGGTGGCTAATGAAAAACTGTTTTTT. The whole variable domain, filled in from reference TRBV30 and TRBJ1-4, reads SQTIHQWPATLVQPVGSPLSLECTVEGTSNPNLYWYRQAAGRGLQLLFYSVGIGQISSEVPQNLSASRPQDRQFILSSKKLLLSDSGFYLCAWGGVANEKLFFGSGTQLSVL.

In this sample, this clone turned up once. The chain couples TRBV9 to TRBJ2-2; 10 nucleotides agree with TRBD2. The CDR3 extends over 15 amino acids. CDR1 is SGDLS, CDR2 YYNGEE, per germline. Trimming took 2 bases from V and 8 from J; bases not matched to a gene: 6. CDR3 sequence (DNA): TGTGCCAGCAGCGTCACCGGGACTAGCGTAGGGGAGCTGTTTTTT. Its translation: CASSVTGTSVGELFF.

This clone appeared a single time. The chain links TRBV4-1 to TRBJ2-1, with D possibly TRBD1 on 6 matching bases. V gave up 1 base and J gave up 12 bases, with 22 bases separating them. This CDR3 spans 16 amino acids. In germline, CDR1 is MGHRA, CDR2 YSYEKL. The CDR3 region has the DNA TGCGCCAGCAGCCAAGGGGGGATGGCAGGGGAGTTGGGGCAGTTCTTC. It codes for CASSQGGMAGELGQFF.

This chain joins TRBV30 and TRBJ1-4; D remains unclear. Germline assignment: CDR1 GTSNPN and CDR2 SVGIG (reference sequence). CDR3 length equals 14 residues. The V end was cut by 3 bases, the J end by 0 bases, with 8 bases between. The CDR3 here is CAWSRTATNEKLFF. CDR3 coding DNA: TGTGCCTGGAGCAGAACGGCAACTAATGAAAAACTGTTTTTT.

This clone was picked up a small number of times. The genes are TRBV4-1 and TRBJ2-2; the D gene is possibly TRBD2 (6 bases). The ends were cut back, 4 bases at V and 5 bases at J, with 11 bases in the middle. CDR3 length equals 14 residues. Germline lookup yields CDR1 MGHRA and CDR2 YSYEKL. CDR3 DNA: TGCGCCAGCAGCCTGGGAGGAGGGACCGGGGAGCTGTTTTTT. Translating gives CASSLGGGTGELFF.

The J gene is TRBJ2-7, the V gene TRBV4-3; D remains ambiguous. From germline, CDR1 is LGHNA and CDR2 YSLEER. V dropped 0 bases and J dropped 0 bases, with 9 bases sitting between them. The CDR3 is 15 residues long. The CDR3 nucleotides are TGCGCCAGCAGCCAAGATCGAAGGCTCTCCTACGAGCAGTACTTC. This translates into CASSQDRRLSYEQYF.

The chain links TRBV7-2 to TRBJ1-4; 7 bases align to TRBD1. Unmatched junction bases numbered 6, after V lost 3 bases and J lost 8 bases. The CDR3 is made up of 14 amino acids. Germline-derived CDR1 and CDR2 are SGHTA and FQGNSA. This CDR3 is CASSLEGAGEKLFF. CDR3 DNA: TGTGCCAGCAGCTTGGAGGGGGCGGGGGAAAAACTGTTTTTT. Based on the CDR3 plus reference TRBV7-2 and TRBJ1-4, the full variable domain is GAGVSQSPSNKVTEKGKDVELRCDPISGHTALYWYRQSLGQGLEFLIYFQGNSAPDKSGLPSDRFSAERTGGSVSTLTIQRTQQEDSAVYLCASSLEGAGEKLFFGSGTQLSVL.

This clone has just one count. The J gene is TRBJ2-7, the V gene TRBV2; 11 nucleotides align to TRBD2. The CDR3 spans 16 residues. Trimming at V came to 1 base and at J to 4 bases, leaving 6 bases not matched to a gene. The germline V gene encodes CDR1 SNHLY and CDR2 FYNNEI. The CDR3 DNA follows: TGTGCCAGCAGTGAAGTCCGACTAGCGGGAATATACGAGCAGTACTTC. Translating it yields CASSEVRLAGIYEQYF.

This chain links TRBV7-6 with TRBJ2-5; 7 positions match TRBD2. The CDR3 is 17 residues long. V dropped 2 bases and J dropped 0; count of bases not matched to a gene: 9. From germline, CDR1 is SGHVS and CDR2 FNYEAQ. CDR3 loop: CASSLRPSGPYQETQYF. The CDR3 DNA reads TGTGCCAGCAGCTTACGTCCTAGCGGCCCTTACCAAGAGACCCAGTACTTC.

The chain uses TRBV7-9 and TRBJ1-5; no clear D. Germline V gives CDR1 SEHNR, CDR2 FQNEAQ (reference sequence). Trimming took 4 bases from V and 0 from J, leaving 13 bases between them. The CDR3 extends over 16 amino acids. CDR3 DNA sequence: TGTGCCAGCAGCTCCAACAGCTTGTATAGCAATCAGCCCCAGCATTTT. It yields the protein CASSSNSLYSNQPQHF.